The 23 T cell receptor beta chains presented below share a single source sample, sequenced in a study of cytomegalovirus exposure and HLA in healthy donors. The PCR contained 60 Vbeta and 13 Jbeta primers. Assay: immunoSEQ multiplex PCR; the TCRdb copy retains only in-frame clones and omits some. This sample's table has 80,000 to 100,000 clones. Sequenced input: PBMCs. These receptor sequences come from a man aged 45-65 years in good health and CMV-seropositive.

This CDR3 is CASSLVPGASYEQYF. CDR3 in DNA: TGTGCCAGCAGCTTAGTCCCAGGCGCTTCCTACGAGCAGTACTTC. V and J are TRBV7-9 and TRBJ2-7; D remains ambiguous. With 1 base removed from V and 1 base from J, the gap between germline ends came to 11 bases. This CDR3 is built from 15 residues. CDR1 and CDR2 (germline): SEHNR, FQNEAQ (reference sequence). The whole variable domain, filled in from reference TRBV7-9 and TRBJ2-7, reads DTGVSQNPRHKITKRGQNVTFRCDPISEHNRLYWYRQTLGQGPEFLTYFQNEAQLEKSRLLSDRFSAERPKGSFSTLEIQRTEQGDSAMYLCASSLVPGASYEQYFGPGTRLTVT.

V gene TRBV7-9 combines with J gene TRBJ2-2; D unclear. This CDR3 region has 15 residues. The germline V gene encodes CDR1 SEHNR and CDR2 FQNEAQ (reference sequence). Trimming shortened V by 3 bases and J by 5 bases, and 13 bases separated the two germline ends. CDR3 DNA sequence: TGTGCCAGCAGCTTCCGAAACCTAGGTACCGGGGAGCTGTTTTTT. Translation gives CASSFRNLGTGELFF.

The V call is TRBV7-2, the J call TRBJ2-2; 9 bases fit TRBD2. The V gene's germline CDR1 is SGHTA and CDR2 FQGNSA. Losses at the gene ends were 5 bases for V and 3 bases for J; bases not matched to a gene: 10. The CDR3 loop spans 17 amino acids. The CDR3 sequence: CASSNWAGGPHTGELFF. In DNA form, the CDR3 reads TGTGCCAGCAGCAATTGGGCGGGAGGGCCCCACACCGGGGAGCTGTTTTTT.

The chain is built from TRBV7-9 and TRBJ1-1; TRBD1 might be the D (5 bases). The CDR3 has 16 residues. The ends were cut back, 4 bases at V and 7 bases at J, with 22 bases in the middle. Germline V gene sequence: CDR1 SEHNR, CDR2 FQNEAQ (reference sequence). The CDR3 region has the DNA TGTGCCAGCAGCTCCACAAGGGTACTAAAGGGGCGTGAAGCTTTCTTT. Translating gives CASSSTRVLKGREAFF.

For the CDR3, the DNA is TGTGCCAGCAGCTTAGTTGGACAGACCCTAGGGTCCTACGAGCAGTACTTC. As protein: CASSLVGQTLGSYEQYF. The chain links TRBV11-1 to TRBJ2-7; tentative D call: TRBD1 (6 bases). CDR3 length: 17 residues. The V end lost 1 base, the J end lost 1 base, and 17 bases lay between the germline ends. The V gene's germline CDR1 is SGHAT and CDR2 FQDESV (reference sequence).

CDR3 loop: CRREEYEQFF. The CDR3 coding sequence is TGTCGTCGGGAGGAGTATGAGCAGTTCTTC. J is TRBJ2-1 and V is TRBV19; 7 bases are a match to TRBD2. The CDR3 covers 10 residues. Germline assignment: CDR1 LNHDA and CDR2 SQIVND (reference sequence).

The chain carries TRBV27 and TRBJ2-2, with D perhaps matching TRBD1 (5 bases). V was pared by 6 bases and J by 0 bases, with 8 bases between. CDR3 length equals 14 residues. Germline CDR1 MNHEY, CDR2 SMNVEV (reference sequence). CDR3 residues: CASRGPANTGELFF. DNA of the CDR3: TGTGCCAGCAGGGGGCCCGCGAACACCGGGGAGCTGTTTTTT.

The V gene is TRBV18, the J gene TRBJ2-7, with 7 nucleotides matching TRBD1. The germline CDR1 and CDR2 sequences are KGHSH and LQKENI. Trimming removed 5 bases from V and 3 bases from J; junction bases left unmatched: 4. This CDR3 region has 13 residues. The CDR3 reads CASSEGTVYEQYF. The CDR3 nucleotides read TGTGCCAGCTCAGAAGGGACAGTCTACGAGCAGTACTTC.

The gene calls are TRBV30 and TRBJ1-6; TRBD1 might be the D (5 bases). Germline V gene data show CDR1 as GTSNPN and CDR2 as SVGIG (reference sequence). V was cut by 4 bases and J by 7 bases, with 5 bases left in between. The CDR3 has 11 residues. The CDR3 coding sequence is TGTGCCTGGAAGGGGAATTCACCCCTCCACTTT. This sequence encodes CAWKGNSPLHF. The full variable domain, with the rest looked up from reference TRBV30 and TRBJ1-6, is SQTIHQWPATLVQPVGSPLSLECTVEGTSNPNLYWYRQAAGRGLQLLFYSVGIGQISSEVPQNLSASRPQDRQFILSSKKLLLSDSGFYLCAWKGNSPLHFGNGTRLTVT.

This chain links TRBV10-3 with TRBJ2-5, with 16 bases that match TRBD2. Germline lookup yields CDR1 ENHRY and CDR2 SYGVKD. V lost 10 bases to trimming and J lost 1 base; unmatched junction nucleotides: 6. The CDR3 runs 16 residues. The CDR3 bases are TGTGCCACCCACGGGACTAGCGGGAGGGCCCAAGAGACCCAGTACTTC. It is translated as CATHGTSGRAQETQYF.

The chain has TRBV29-1 and TRBJ2-1; 12 bases map to TRBD2. The germline V gene has CDR1 SQVTM and CDR2 ANQGSEA. This CDR3 region has 11 residues. The V and J ends lost 7 bases and 15 bases, in that order; junction bases with no gene match: 7. The CDR3 region is CSGQTSGSMFF. CDR3 bases: TGCAGCGGCCAGACTAGCGGGAGCATGTTCTTC.

The chain combines TRBV9 with TRBJ1-3, with D perhaps TRBD1 (6 bases). The CDR3 extends over 16 amino acids. The germline CDR1 and CDR2 sequences are SGDLS and YYNGEE. V lost 4 bases and J lost 0, with 14 bases in between. The CDR3, as DNA: TGTGCCAGCAGCCCTTCAGGGGCCACCTCTGGAAACACCATATATTTT. It codes for CASSPSGATSGNTIYF.

The gene calls are TRBV30 and TRBJ2-7; D is undetermined. Trimming stripped 0 bases from V and 3 bases from J, with 18 bases between. There are 16 residues in the CDR3. The V gene's germline CDR1 is GTSNPN and CDR2 SVGIG (reference sequence). The CDR3 sequence: CAWSVKRTRLDYEQYF. CDR3 in DNA: TGTGCCTGGAGTGTAAAACGCACCCGACTGGACTACGAGCAGTACTTC.

The chain carries TRBV30 and TRBJ1-5; the D is unclear. The CDR3 has 16 amino acids. Germline V lookup: CDR1 GTSNPN, CDR2 SVGIG (reference sequence). V lost 0 bases, J lost 0 bases, and 12 bases lay in between. The CDR3 DNA reads as TGTGCCTGGAGTGTCGGTCTAACCTTTAGCAATCAGCCCCAGCATTTT. It is translated as CAWSVGLTFSNQPQHF.

This chain uses TRBV5-1 with TRBJ2-1; 12 bases fit TRBD2. The germline gives CDR1 SGHRS, CDR2 YFSETQ. The CDR3 has 14 residues. J lost 8 bases, V lost 4 bases, and 4 bases had no gene match. DNA for the CDR3: TGCGCCAGCAGCCCTAGCGGGAGGGCCGATGAGCAGTTCTTC. Protein sequence: CASSPSGRADEQFF.

The chain couples TRBV5-4 to TRBJ2-1, with 14 bases matching TRBD2. This CDR3 has 17 amino acids. Losses at the gene ends were 2 bases for V and 3 bases for J; bases not matched to a gene: 4. Germline V gene lookup returns CDR1 SGHNT and CDR2 YYREEE (reference sequence). CDR3 DNA sequence: TGTGCCAGCAGCTTACGACTAGCGGGAGGGTACTACAATGAGCAGTTCTTC. It is translated as CASSLRLAGGYYNEQFF. Combining the CDR3 with reference TRBV5-4 and TRBJ2-1 gives the whole variable domain ETGVTQSPTHLIKTRGQQVTLRCSSQSGHNTVSWYQQALGQGPQFIFQYYREEENGRGNFPPRFSGLQFPNYSSELNVNALELDDSALYLCASSLRLAGGYYNEQFFGPGTRLTVL.

The chain has TRBV20-1 and TRBJ2-3; D ambiguous. The germline V gene has CDR1 DFQATT and CDR2 SNEGSKA (reference sequence). CDR3 length equals 10 residues. V shed 4 bases and J shed 4 bases, with 3 bases lying between them. The CDR3 here is CSATSDTQYF. The CDR3 bases are TGCAGTGCTACTTCAGATACGCAGTATTTT.

In DNA form, the CDR3 reads TGCGCCAGCAGCAATTGGGGAGGTTACCCGAGCACTGAAGCTTTCTTT. It codes for CASSNWGGYPSTEAFF. This chain connects TRBV5-1 to TRBJ1-1; D is uncertain. With 4 bases removed from V and 4 bases from J, the gap between germline ends came to 20 bases. The CDR3 has 16 amino acids. The germline CDR1 and CDR2 sequences are SGHRS and YFSETQ.

The V gene is TRBV7-6, the J gene TRBJ2-7, with D possibly TRBD1 on 8 matching bases. CDR3 size: 15 residues. Germline loops: CDR1 SGHVS, CDR2 FNYEAQ. V was shortened by 0 bases and J by 4 bases, with 13 bases between the two germline ends. Here the CDR3 reads CASSLATGEGYEQYF. Written as DNA, the CDR3 is TGTGCCAGCAGCTTAGCGACAGGGGAGGGGTACGAGCAGTACTTC.

The chain couples TRBV30 to TRBJ1-5; D ambiguous. V lost 0 bases and J lost 5, with 14 bases in between. This CDR3 contains 15 residues. Germline V gives CDR1 GTSNPN, CDR2 SVGIG (reference sequence). CDR3: CAWSVGARWDQPQHF. The CDR3 coding sequence is TGTGCCTGGAGTGTAGGAGCCAGATGGGATCAGCCCCAGCATTTT.

The V call is TRBV30, the J call TRBJ1-1; D is uncertain. The length of the CDR3 is 13 residues. The germline V and J ends were trimmed by 3 bases and 4 bases, with 12 bases remaining between them. Germline V gene lookup returns CDR1 GTSNPN and CDR2 SVGIG (reference sequence). The CDR3: CAWSRGLGTEAFF. In nucleotides, the CDR3 is TGTGCCTGGAGCCGAGGACTGGGCACTGAAGCTTTCTTT.

V gene TRBV6-5 combines with J gene TRBJ2-2, with TRBD1 identical over 8 bases. The CDR3 runs 14 residues. Germline V CDR1 and CDR2: MNHEY, SVGAGI. V gave up 6 bases and J gave up 7 bases; unmatched junction bases: 7. CDR3 bases: TGTGCCAGCAGCACAGGGGGAATAATCGGGGAGCTGTTTTTT. Translated, it gives CASSTGGIIGELFF.

The chain joins TRBV5-4 to TRBJ1-3; tentative D call: TRBD1 (5 bases). From germline, CDR1 is SGHNT and CDR2 YYREEE (reference sequence). Between the trimmed V and J ends, which lost 3 bases and 1 base, there was a span of 20 bases. The CDR3 runs to 18 residues. The DNA of the CDR3 is TGTGCCAGCAGCTCGGGGGTTTCCAGGGAGGGGTCTGGAAACACCATATATTTT. Protein product: CASSSGVSREGSGNTIYF.